This TCR beta chain was recorded in a study of T cell responses to AZD1222 COVID-19 vaccine. Across the study: Pooling was applied to second doses at about 4 or about 12 weeks. Study-wide findings and caveats: White British people made up most donors, females outnumbered males, and clonal diversity was possibly underestimated. Seropositive at baseline were only a handful of AZD1222 recipients.

Worth noting for this clone: Its antigen remains unidentified.

The protocol was immunoSEQ multiplex PCR, while the TCRdb copy is restricted to in-frame clones and leaves out a portion. The table has approximately 120,000 clones, approximately 87% seen once. The CDR3 covers 15 residues. Looked up from germline, CDR1 is MDHEN and CDR2 is SYDVKM. V was shortened by 2 bases and J by 4 bases, with 13 bases between the two germline ends. The V call is TRBV28, the J call TRBJ2-3; D possibly corresponds to TRBD1 (6 bases). The sequencing used peripheral blood, collected on day 0 of AZD1222 vaccination. The sequence was obtained from an adult in good health. Here the CDR3 DNA reads TGTGCCAGCAGTTTACCCCTCAGGGGTGCAGATACGCAGTATTTT. Translated, it gives CASSLPLRGADTQYF.